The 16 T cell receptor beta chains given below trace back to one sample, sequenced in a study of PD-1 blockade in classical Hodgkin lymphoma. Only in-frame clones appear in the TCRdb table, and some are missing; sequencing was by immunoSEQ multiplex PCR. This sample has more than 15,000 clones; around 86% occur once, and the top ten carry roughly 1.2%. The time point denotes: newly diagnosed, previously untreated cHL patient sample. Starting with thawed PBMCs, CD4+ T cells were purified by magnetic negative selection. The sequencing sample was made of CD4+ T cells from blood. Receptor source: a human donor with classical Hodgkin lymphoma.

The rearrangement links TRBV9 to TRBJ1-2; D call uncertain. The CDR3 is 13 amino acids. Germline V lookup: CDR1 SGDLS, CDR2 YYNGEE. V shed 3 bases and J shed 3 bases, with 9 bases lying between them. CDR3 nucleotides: TGTGCCAGCAGCGCTGGGCTGGACTATGGCTACACCTTC. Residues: CASSAGLDYGYTF.

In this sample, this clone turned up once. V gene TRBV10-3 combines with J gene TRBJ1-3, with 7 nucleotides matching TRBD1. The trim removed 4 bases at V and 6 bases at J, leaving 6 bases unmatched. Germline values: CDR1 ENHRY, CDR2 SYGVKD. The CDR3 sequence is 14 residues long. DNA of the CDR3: TGTGCCATCAGTGTAGACAGGGCCCCAAACACCATATATTTT. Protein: CAISVDRAPNTIYF.

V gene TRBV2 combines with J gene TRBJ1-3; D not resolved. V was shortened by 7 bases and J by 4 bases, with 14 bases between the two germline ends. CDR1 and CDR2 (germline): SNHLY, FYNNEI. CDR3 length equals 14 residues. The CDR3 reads CASKGIFSGNTIYF. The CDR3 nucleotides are TGTGCCAGCAAGGGCATCTTCTCAGGAAACACCATATATTTT.

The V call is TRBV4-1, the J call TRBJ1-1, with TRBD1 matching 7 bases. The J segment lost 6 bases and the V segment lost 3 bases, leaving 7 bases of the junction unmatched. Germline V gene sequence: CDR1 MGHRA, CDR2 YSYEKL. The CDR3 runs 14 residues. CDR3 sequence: CASSQPGTDPEAFF. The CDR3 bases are TGCGCCAGCAGCCAGCCAGGGACAGACCCTGAAGCTTTCTTT.

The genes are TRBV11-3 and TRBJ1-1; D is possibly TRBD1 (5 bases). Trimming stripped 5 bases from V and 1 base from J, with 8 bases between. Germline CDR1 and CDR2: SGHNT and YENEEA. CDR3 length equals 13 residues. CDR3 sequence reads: CASSGGTNTEAFF. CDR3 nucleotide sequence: TGTGCCAGCAGCGGGGGAACGAACACTGAAGCTTTCTTT.

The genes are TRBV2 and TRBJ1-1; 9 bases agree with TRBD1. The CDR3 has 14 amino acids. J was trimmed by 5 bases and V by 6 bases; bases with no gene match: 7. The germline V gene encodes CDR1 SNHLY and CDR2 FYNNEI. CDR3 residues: CASRSQGAKTEAFF. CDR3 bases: TGTGCCAGCAGGTCACAGGGGGCTAAAACTGAAGCTTTCTTT. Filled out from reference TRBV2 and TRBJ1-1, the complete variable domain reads EPEVTQTPSHQVTQMGQEVILRCVPISNHLYFYWYRQILGQKVEFLVSFYNNEISEKSEIFDDQFSVERPDGSNFTLKIRSTKLEDSAMYFCASRSQGAKTEAFFGQGTRLTVV.

This CDR3 reads CATCTVRNEQFF. The CDR3 DNA reads TGTGCCACTTGCACTGTTAGGAATGAGCAGTTCTTC. The V and J genes are TRBV28 and TRBJ2-1; D unclear. Germline CDR1 is MDHEN and CDR2 is SYDVKM. Trimming removed 10 bases from V and 7 bases from J, with 14 bases in between. The CDR3 covers 12 residues.

This CDR3 reads CASSEVGTGELFF. In DNA, the CDR3 is TGTGCCAGCAGTGAGGTTGGCACCGGGGAGCTGTTTTTT. The chain employs TRBV2 and TRBJ2-2, with D unclear. Trimming removed 3 bases from V and 4 bases from J, with 6 bases in between. Germline V gives CDR1 SNHLY, CDR2 FYNNEI. The CDR3 totals 13 residues.

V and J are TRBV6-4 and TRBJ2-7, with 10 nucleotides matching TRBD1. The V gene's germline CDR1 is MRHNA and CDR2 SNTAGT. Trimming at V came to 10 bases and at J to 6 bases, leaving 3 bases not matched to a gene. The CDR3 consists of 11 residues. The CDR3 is CATGTGVEQYF. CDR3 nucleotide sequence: TGTGCCACCGGGACAGGGGTCGAGCAGTACTTC.

This CDR3 is CASSELTSGSLNEQYF. The CDR3 DNA reads TGCGCCAGCAGTGAACTGACTAGCGGGAGCCTCAACGAGCAGTACTTC. The chain joins TRBV10-1 to TRBJ2-7, with 12 nucleotides matching TRBD2. This CDR3 region has 16 residues. V gave up 3 bases and J gave up 5 bases; unmatched junction bases: 8. Germline CDR1 reads WNHNN; CDR2 reads SYGVQD (reference sequence).

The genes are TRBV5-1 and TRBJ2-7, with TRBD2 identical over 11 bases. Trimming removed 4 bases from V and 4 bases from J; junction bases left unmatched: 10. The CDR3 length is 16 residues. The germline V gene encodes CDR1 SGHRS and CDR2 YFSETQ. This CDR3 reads CASSPPTSGSLYEQYF. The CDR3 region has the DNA TGCGCCAGCAGCCCCCCCACTAGCGGGAGTCTTTACGAGCAGTACTTC. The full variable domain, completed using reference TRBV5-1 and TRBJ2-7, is KAGVTQTPRYLIKTRGQQVTLSCSPISGHRSVSWYQQTPGQGLQFLFEYFSETQRNKGNFPGRFSGRQFSNSRSEMNVSTLELGDSALYLCASSPPTSGSLYEQYFGPGTRLTVT.

The CDR3 protein is CASSAPGTGGYGYTF. CDR3 DNA: TGTGCCAGCAGTGCGCCCGGGACAGGGGGCTATGGCTACACCTTC. The chain employs TRBV25-1 and TRBJ1-2; 11 bases are shared with TRBD1. CDR3 length: 15 amino acids. Trimming removed 4 bases from V and 4 bases from J; junction bases left unmatched: 5. Germline V gene lookup returns CDR1 MGHDK and CDR2 SYGVNS.

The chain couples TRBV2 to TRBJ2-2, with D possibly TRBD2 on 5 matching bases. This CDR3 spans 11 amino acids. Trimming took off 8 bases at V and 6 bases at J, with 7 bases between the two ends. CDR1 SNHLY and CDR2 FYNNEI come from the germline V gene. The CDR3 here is CASDYAGELFF. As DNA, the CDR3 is TGTGCCAGCGACTATGCCGGGGAGCTGTTTTTT.

The CDR3 protein is CASSQEGRRLSTDTQYF. The CDR3 coding sequence is TGTGCCAGCAGTCAAGAGGGGCGACGACTTAGCACAGATACGCAGTATTTT. This rearrangement joins TRBV27 to TRBJ2-3; D is possibly TRBD1 or TRBD2 (5 bases each). The germline V and J ends were trimmed by 5 bases and 0 bases, with 18 bases remaining between them. The CDR3 is 17 amino acids. The germline CDR1 and CDR2 sequences are MNHEY and SMNVEV (reference sequence).

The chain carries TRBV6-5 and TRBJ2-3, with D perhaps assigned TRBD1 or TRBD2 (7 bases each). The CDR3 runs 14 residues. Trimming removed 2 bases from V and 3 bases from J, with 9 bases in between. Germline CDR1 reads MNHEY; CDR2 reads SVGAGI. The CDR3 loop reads CASSYQGGTDTQYF. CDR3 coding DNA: TGTGCCAGCAGTTACCAGGGGGGGACAGATACGCAGTATTTT.

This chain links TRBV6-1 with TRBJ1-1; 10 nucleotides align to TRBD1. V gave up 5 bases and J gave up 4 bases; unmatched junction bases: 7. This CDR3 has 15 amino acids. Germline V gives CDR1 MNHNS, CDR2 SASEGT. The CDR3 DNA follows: TGTGCCAGCAGTCGACAGGGGGCTTTGTTCACTGAAGCTTTCTTT. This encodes CASSRQGALFTEAFF.